This T cell receptor beta chain was sequenced during a study of T cell repertoires in cytomegalovirus infection. Study information: CMV epitopes that were recently identified and HLA-C-restricted were used alongside well-studied HLA-B-restricted ones. An indication of both CMV infection and matching HLA type came from public TCR beta signatures. Study-level results: CMV carriers having the relevant HLA were flagged by cumulative public TCR beta family frequency.

This CDR3 comprises 12 residues. Trimming left V 3 bases short and J 2 bases short, with 4 bases between. In TCRdb, the reads were re-called with MiXCR into one record per CDR3 protein. The table shows about 570,000 distinct CDR3 sequences, with about 39% occurring only once. This clonotype was seen a handful of times. Its antigen is currently unknown. This clonotype was sampled from a human donor in good health (CMV status not recorded). Some clones in this sample may be carry-over from other donors' samples. This specimen consisted of cultured PBMCs, obtained from culture after CMV antigen stimulation. The V gene is TRBV12-3 or TRBV12-4, the J gene TRBJ1-1; no firm D call. The CDR3 loop reads CASSFDNTEAFF. In DNA, the CDR3 is TGTGCCAGCAGTTTTGATAACACTGAAGCTTTCTTT.